What follows are 10 T cell receptor beta chains derived from one specimen sequenced in a study of T cells in Graves' hyperthyroidism and ophthalmopathy. Researchers amplified the TCR beta CDR3 regions from RNA transcripts. The study used the HTBI primer set for a first-round RT-PCR of the TCR CDR3. TCRdb analysed the multiplex PCR reads with MiXCR anew, one entry per CDR3 protein. In the table there are more than 350,000 distinct CDR3 sequences, about 15% of which are singletons. Sequencing was done on a sample of blood. The receptors here all came from a woman aged 25 to 39 with Graves' hyperthyroidism.

The chain combines TRBV19 with TRBJ2-2; D possibly uses TRBD1 or TRBD2 (5 bases each). V was shortened by 7 bases and J by 6 bases, with 24 bases between the two germline ends. CDR1 LNHDA and CDR2 SQIVND come from the germline V gene (reference sequence). This CDR3 region has 17 residues. The CDR3 loop reads CASIPGPEMFLSGELFF. For the CDR3, the DNA is TGTGCCAGTATCCCGGGACCAGAAATGTTTCTTTCCGGGGAGCTGTTTTTT.

This clonotype was seen many times. The V call is TRBV6-1, the J call TRBJ2-2; 13 nucleotides match TRBD2. The CDR3 is made up of 17 amino acids. The V gene's germline CDR1 is MNHNS and CDR2 SASEGT. With V trimmed by 7 bases and J by 8 bases, 13 bases remained unmatched. This chain's CDR3 is CASNSPGLAGASGELFF. DNA for the CDR3: TGTGCCAGCAATTCCCCCGGACTAGCGGGAGCTTCTGGGGAGCTGTTTTTT.

The table lists this clonotype with many counts. The chain couples TRBV27 to TRBJ1-5, with 8 bases lining up with TRBD1. Germline trimming cut 4 bases from V and 6 bases from J; bases unmatched to any gene: 5. Germline assignment: CDR1 MNHEY and CDR2 SMNVEV (reference sequence). The CDR3 is made up of 14 amino acids. The CDR3: CASSSGTGTQPQHF. The CDR3 nucleotides read TGTGCCAGCAGTTCCGGGACAGGCACTCAGCCCCAGCATTTT.

This clonotype was counted a few times. V is TRBV19 and J is TRBJ2-7; D is possibly TRBD1 (6 bases). Germline V gene sequence: CDR1 LNHDA, CDR2 SQIVND (reference sequence). V was trimmed by 5 bases and J by 3 bases, leaving 11 bases between them. The CDR3 extends over 13 amino acids. The CDR3 protein is CASSADSYYEQYF. Here the CDR3 DNA reads TGTGCCAGTAGTGCGGACAGCTACTACGAGCAGTACTTC.

The gene calls are TRBV20-1 and TRBJ2-7, with 13 nucleotides matching TRBD2. The germline CDR1 and CDR2 sequences are DFQATT and SNEGSKA (reference sequence). The CDR3 runs to 15 residues. Trimming took 5 bases from V and 5 from J; bases not matched to a gene: 9. The CDR3 loop reads CSAPGTSGIANEQYF. In DNA form, the CDR3 reads TGCAGTGCTCCCGGGACTAGCGGGATCGCTAACGAGCAGTACTTC.

This chain uses TRBV20-1 with TRBJ2-5; 8 nucleotides agree with TRBD1. The CDR3 loop spans 14 amino acids. In germline, CDR1 is DFQATT, CDR2 SNEGSKA (reference sequence). Trimming cost V 1 base and J 7 bases; bases outside gene matches: 8. CDR3 amino acids: CSARGPRGPATQYF. The DNA of the CDR3 is TGCAGTGCTAGAGGGCCCAGGGGGCCGGCGACCCAGTACTTC.

In this sample, this clonotype turned up many times. The DNA for the CDR3 is TGTGCCAGCAGTTTATTCGGACAGGGGGCCTACAATGAGCAGTTCTTC. Amino acid sequence: CASSLFGQGAYNEQFF. The genes are TRBV28 and TRBJ2-1; TRBD1 matches 10 bases. The CDR3 has 16 amino acids. Trimming at V came to 1 base and at J to 2 bases, leaving 2 bases not matched to a gene. Germline V gene sequence: CDR1 MDHEN, CDR2 SYDVKM. Variable domain in full (rest from reference TRBV28 and TRBJ2-1): DVKVTQSSRYLVKRTGEKVFLECVQDMDHENMFWYRQDPGLGLRLIYFSYDVKMKEKGDIPEGYSVSREKKERFSLILESASTNQTSMYLCASSLFGQGAYNEQFFGPGTRLTVL.

There are many counts of this clonotype. The genes are TRBV20-1 and TRBJ2-1; TRBD2 is a possible D gene (6 bases). V was clipped by 4 bases and J by 3 bases, with 19 bases between them. This CDR3 is built from 16 residues. Looked up from germline, CDR1 is DFQATT and CDR2 is SNEGSKA (reference sequence). The CDR3 is CSATPREVGSYNEQFF. The CDR3 DNA sequence: TGCAGTGCTACCCCGAGGGAGGTCGGGAGCTACAATGAGCAGTTCTTC.

This clonotype was counted at least ten times. The chain carries TRBV30 and TRBJ2-7, with D uncertain. Germline values: CDR1 GTSNPN, CDR2 SVGIG (reference sequence). Trimming stripped 2 bases from V and 3 bases from J, with 17 bases between. The CDR3 loop spans 15 amino acids. The CDR3 DNA is TGTGCCTGGAGTCACGAGGTAACGGTGGACTACGAGCAGTACTTC. It codes for CAWSHEVTVDYEQYF.

The table lists this clonotype with many counts. J is TRBJ1-5 and V is TRBV19; TRBD1 matches 9 bases. The CDR3 contains 13 residues. Germline V lookup: CDR1 LNHDA, CDR2 SQIVND (reference sequence). Unmatched junction bases numbered 7, after V lost 7 bases and J lost 9 bases. In nucleotides, the CDR3 is TGTGCCAGTATGGACAGGGGCATTCGGCCCCAGCATTTT. Translating gives CASMDRGIRPQHF.